This T cell receptor beta chain emerged from a study of blood T cell repertoires in COVID-19. Measured with immunoSEQ multiplex PCR; TCRdb has only the in-frame clones, and not every one. The sample shows fewer than 250,000 clones, roughly 80% of them seen only once. The CDR3 totals 16 residues. V was pared by 6 bases and J by 5 bases, with 17 bases between. Germline CDR1 MNHNY, CDR2 SVGAGI (reference sequence). The J gene is TRBJ1-6, the V gene TRBV6-6, with a possible D match to TRBD1 (6 bases). This clonotype was sampled from a woman at least 80 years old with COVID-19, enrolled during active disease. Material for sequencing was peripheral blood. Here the CDR3 DNA reads TGTGCCAGCAGGTACCTCACGGACAGTAATAATTCACCCCTCCACTTT. Amino acids: CASRYLTDSNNSPLHF.